A selection of T cell receptor beta chains follows, all from one sample in a study of T-cell memory formation after mild COVID-19. Using its own MiXCR run on the 5' RACE reads, TCRdb lists one record per CDR3 protein. The top ten hold around 12% of the sample, which has over 450,000 distinct CDR3 sequences, about a fifth seen once. Sequencing was carried out using PBMCs or a T cell subset sorted from them (not recorded which). Every receptor here comes from an adult woman who had mild COVID-19 (a few samples of this study predate the infection). Cell type and time point are not known. CDR3s include the opening cysteine and the closing phenylalanine or tryptophan. The order of the fields is J gene, clone size, V gene, D gene, CDR3 protein, CDR3 DNA. The D gene is left open where the match is weak. Rows give clone size only sometimes, using once, few, many, or a class for an expanded clone.

>TRBJ2-1|.|TRBV13|TRBD2
CASSSSGSDGSTEQFF
TGTGCCAGCAGCTCTAGCGGGAGTGACGGTAGCACGGAGCAGTTCTTC
>TRBJ2-4|few|TRBV25-1|TRBD1
CASSGGQAGAKNIQYF
TGTGCCAGCAGTGGCGGACAGGCGGGAGCCAAAAACATTCAGTACTTC
>TRBJ2-7|.|TRBV30|.
CAWSVGVPYEQYF
TGTGCCTGGAGTGTGGGTGTCCCCTACGAGCAGTACTTC
>TRBJ1-5|.|TRBV6-2/TRBV6-3|.
CASSYPGTAADYSNQPQHF
TGTGCCAGCAGTTACCCCGGGACGGCGGCCGACTATAGCAATCAGCCCCAGCATTTT
>TRBJ2-2|.|TRBV2|.
CASGRTATNTGELFF
TGTGCCAGCGGGAGAACTGCAACGAACACCGGGGAGCTGTTTTTT
>TRBJ1-4|.|TRBV5-1|.
CASSLEERGKLFF
TGCGCCAGCAGCTTGGAGGAAAGGGGAAAACTGTTTTTT
>TRBJ2-7|.|TRBV7-2|TRBD1
CASSLSSGSPRGYEQYF
TGTGCCAGCAGCTTAAGTTCCGGTTCCCCCAGGGGGTACGAGCAGTACTTC
>TRBJ2-1|.|TRBV7-2|.
CASSLGYFRGDEQFF
TGTGCCAGCAGCTTAGGGTATTTTAGGGGGGATGAGCAGTTCTTC
>TRBJ2-7|.|TRBV6-6|.
CASSYASGYPSYEQYF
TGTGCCAGCAGTTACGCGTCAGGATACCCGTCCTACGAGCAGTACTTC
>TRBJ1-1|.|TRBV5-1|.
CASSFFAISEAFF
TGCGCCAGCAGCTTTTTCGCAATAAGTGAAGCTTTCTTT
>TRBJ1-5|.|TRBV4-1|.
CASSQGGYGRVYGPQHF
TGCGCCAGCAGCCAAGGGGGATATGGCAGGGTTTACGGGCCCCAGCATTTT
>TRBJ1-2|few|TRBV5-1|.
CASSLDAGYGYTF
TGCGCCAGCAGCTTGGATGCAGGGTATGGCTACACCTTC
>TRBJ1-2|.|TRBV3-1|TRBD1
CASSQDRDRGSYGYTF
TGTGCCAGCAGCCAAGACCGGGACAGGGGATCCTATGGCTACACCTTC
>TRBJ2-1|.|TRBV12-3/TRBV12-4|TRBD2
CASSFGTSHREQFF
TGTGCCAGCAGTTTCGGGACTAGCCATCGTGAGCAGTTCTTC
>TRBJ1-5|few|TRBV4-1|TRBD1
CASSLGTGVGANQPQHF
TGCGCCAGCAGCCTAGGGACAGGGGTTGGGGCGAATCAGCCCCAGCATTTT
>TRBJ2-5|few|TRBV7-3|TRBD1
CASSPRGQGETQYF
TGTGCCAGCAGCCCAAGGGGGCAGGGAGAGACCCAGTACTTC
>TRBJ2-3|.|TRBV19|.
CASGRGDSADTQYF
TGTGCCAGTGGCAGGGGGGATTCAGCAGATACGCAGTATTTT
>TRBJ2-3|few|TRBV7-7|TRBD2
CASSLGPSGEGTQYF
TGTGCCAGCAGCTTAGGGCCTAGCGGGGAGGGCACGCAGTATTTT